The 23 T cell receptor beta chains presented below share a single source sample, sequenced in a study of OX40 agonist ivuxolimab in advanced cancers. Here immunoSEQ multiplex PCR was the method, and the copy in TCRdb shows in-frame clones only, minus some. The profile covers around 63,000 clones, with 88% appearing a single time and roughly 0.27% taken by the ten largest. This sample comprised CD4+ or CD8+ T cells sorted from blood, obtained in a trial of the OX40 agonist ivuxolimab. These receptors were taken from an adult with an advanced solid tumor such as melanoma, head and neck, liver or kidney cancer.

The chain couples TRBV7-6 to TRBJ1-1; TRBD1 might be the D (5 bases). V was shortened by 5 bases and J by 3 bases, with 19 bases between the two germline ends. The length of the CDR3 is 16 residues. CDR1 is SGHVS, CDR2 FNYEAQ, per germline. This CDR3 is CASSRRGEGRDTEAFF. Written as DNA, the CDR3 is TGTGCCAGCAGCCGTAGGGGCGAGGGTAGGGACACTGAAGCTTTCTTT.

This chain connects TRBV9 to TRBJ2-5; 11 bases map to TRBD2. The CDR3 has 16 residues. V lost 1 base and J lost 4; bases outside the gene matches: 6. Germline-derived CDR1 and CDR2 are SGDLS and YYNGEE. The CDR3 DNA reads TGTGCCAGCAGCGTAACTAGCGGGAGTTTTCCAGAGACCCAGTACTTC. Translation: CASSVTSGSFPETQYF.

The CDR3 DNA sequence: TGCGCCAGCAGCCAAGAGCCTAGCGGGAGACCCGGGGAGCTGTTTTTT. Its translation is CASSQEPSGRPGELFF. The chain joins TRBV4-1 to TRBJ2-2, with 10 bases lining up with TRBD2. With 0 bases clipped from V and 6 bases from J, the junction kept 4 bases outside the gene matches. Germline V gives CDR1 MGHRA, CDR2 YSYEKL. This CDR3 comprises 16 residues.

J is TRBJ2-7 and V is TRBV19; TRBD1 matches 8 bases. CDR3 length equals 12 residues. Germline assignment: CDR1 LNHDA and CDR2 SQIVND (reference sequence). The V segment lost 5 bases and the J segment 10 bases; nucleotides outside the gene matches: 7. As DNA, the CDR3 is TGTGCCAGTAGTTTTTCGACAGGGGTCCAGTACTTC. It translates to CASSFSTGVQYF.

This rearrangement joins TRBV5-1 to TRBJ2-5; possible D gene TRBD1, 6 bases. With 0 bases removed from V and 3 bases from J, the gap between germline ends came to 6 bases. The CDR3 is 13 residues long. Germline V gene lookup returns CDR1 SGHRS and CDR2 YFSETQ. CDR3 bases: TGCGCCAGCAGCTTGGGGACAGAAGAGACCCAGTACTTC. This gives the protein CASSLGTEETQYF.

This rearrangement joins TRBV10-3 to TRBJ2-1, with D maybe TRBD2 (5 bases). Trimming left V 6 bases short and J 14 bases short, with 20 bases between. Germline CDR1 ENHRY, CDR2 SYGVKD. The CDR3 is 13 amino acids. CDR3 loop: CAISQEGEISKFF. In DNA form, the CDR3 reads TGTGCCATCAGCCAAGAGGGTGAGATTAGTAAGTTCTTC.

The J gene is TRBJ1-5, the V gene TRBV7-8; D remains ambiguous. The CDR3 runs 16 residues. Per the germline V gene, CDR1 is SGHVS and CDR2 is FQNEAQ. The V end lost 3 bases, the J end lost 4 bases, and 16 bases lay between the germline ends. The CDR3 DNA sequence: TGTGCCAGCAGCTTGTTGATAGCCCAGACTAATCAGCCCCAGCATTTT. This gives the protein CASSLLIAQTNQPQHF.

The CDR3 spells CASSQLPKTGGSAFF. The CDR3 DNA is TGCGCCAGCAGCCAACTACCTAAAACAGGGGGTTCGGCTTTCTTT. The chain recombines TRBV4-1 with TRBJ1-1; 8 bases agree with TRBD1. J was trimmed by 11 bases and V by 2 bases; bases with no gene match: 13. This CDR3 is built from 15 residues. Germline values: CDR1 MGHRA, CDR2 YSYEKL.

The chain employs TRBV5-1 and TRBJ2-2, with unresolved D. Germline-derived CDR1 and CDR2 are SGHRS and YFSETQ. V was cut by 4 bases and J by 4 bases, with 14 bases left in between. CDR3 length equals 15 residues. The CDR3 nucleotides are TGCGCCAGCAGCCCCACAACAGAGAGCACCGGGGAGCTGTTTTTT. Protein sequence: CASSPTTESTGELFF.

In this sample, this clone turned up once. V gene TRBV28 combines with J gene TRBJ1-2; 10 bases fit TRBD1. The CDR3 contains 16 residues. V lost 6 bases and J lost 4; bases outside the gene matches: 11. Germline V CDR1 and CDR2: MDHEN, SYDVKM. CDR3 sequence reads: CASRSGQGIDSYGYTF. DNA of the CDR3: TGTGCCAGCAGATCGGGACAGGGGATAGACAGCTATGGCTACACCTTC.

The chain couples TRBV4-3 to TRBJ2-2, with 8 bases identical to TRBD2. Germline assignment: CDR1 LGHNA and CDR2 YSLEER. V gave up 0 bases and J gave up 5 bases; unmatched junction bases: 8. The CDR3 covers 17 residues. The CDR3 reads CASSQDINGRGTGELFF. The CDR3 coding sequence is TGCGCCAGCAGCCAAGATATTAACGGGAGGGGGACCGGGGAGCTGTTTTTT.

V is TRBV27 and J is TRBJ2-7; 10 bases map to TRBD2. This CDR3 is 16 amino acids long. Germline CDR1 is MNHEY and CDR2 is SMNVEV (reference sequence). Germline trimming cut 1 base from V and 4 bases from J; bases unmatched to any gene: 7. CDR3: CASSLFASGGLYEQYF. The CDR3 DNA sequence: TGTGCCAGCAGTTTATTCGCTAGCGGGGGACTTTACGAGCAGTACTTC.

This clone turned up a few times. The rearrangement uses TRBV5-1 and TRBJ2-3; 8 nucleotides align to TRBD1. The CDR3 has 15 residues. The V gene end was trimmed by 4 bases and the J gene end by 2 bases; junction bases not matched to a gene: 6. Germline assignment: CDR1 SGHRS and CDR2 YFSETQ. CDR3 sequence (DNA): TGCGCCAGCAGCCCGGGACAGGAAAACACAGATACGCAGTATTTT. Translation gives CASSPGQENTDTQYF.

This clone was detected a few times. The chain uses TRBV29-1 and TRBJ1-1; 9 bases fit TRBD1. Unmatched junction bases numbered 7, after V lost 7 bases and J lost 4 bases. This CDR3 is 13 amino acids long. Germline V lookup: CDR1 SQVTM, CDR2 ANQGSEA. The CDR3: CSAGRQGGTEAFF. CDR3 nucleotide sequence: TGCAGCGCGGGTAGACAGGGGGGCACTGAAGCTTTCTTT.

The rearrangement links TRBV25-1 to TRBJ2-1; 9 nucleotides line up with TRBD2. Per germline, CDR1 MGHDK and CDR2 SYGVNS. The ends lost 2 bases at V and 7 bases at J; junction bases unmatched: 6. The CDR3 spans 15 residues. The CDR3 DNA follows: TGTGCCAGCAGTGAAATAGCGGGAGAGCGTAATGAGCAGTTCTTC. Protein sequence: CASSEIAGERNEQFF.

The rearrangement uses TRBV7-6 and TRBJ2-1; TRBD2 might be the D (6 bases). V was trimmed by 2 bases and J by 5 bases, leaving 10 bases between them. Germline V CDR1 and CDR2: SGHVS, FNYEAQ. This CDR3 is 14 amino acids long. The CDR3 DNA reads TGTGCCAGCAGCTTATTCCAGCGGGACAATGAGCAGTTCTTC. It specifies CASSLFQRDNEQFF.

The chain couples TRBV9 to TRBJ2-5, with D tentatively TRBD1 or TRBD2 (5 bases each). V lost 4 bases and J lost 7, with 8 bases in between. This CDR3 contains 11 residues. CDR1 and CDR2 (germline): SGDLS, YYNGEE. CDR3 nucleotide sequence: TGTGCCAGCAGCTTTGGGGGGACCCAGTACTTC. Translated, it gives CASSFGGTQYF. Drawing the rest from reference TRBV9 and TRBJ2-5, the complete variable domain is DSGVTQTPKHLITATGQRVTLRCSPRSGDLSVYWYQQSLDQGLQFLIQYYNGEERAKGNILERFSAQQFPDLHSELNLSSLELGDSALYFCASSFGGTQYFGPGTRLLVL.

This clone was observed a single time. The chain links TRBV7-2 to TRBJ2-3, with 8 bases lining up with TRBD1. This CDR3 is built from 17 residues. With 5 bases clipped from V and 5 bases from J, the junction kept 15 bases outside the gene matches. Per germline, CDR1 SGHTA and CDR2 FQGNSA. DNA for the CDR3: TGTGCCAGCAGCGTAGGCCTAGACAGGGGTTTTAGAGATACGCAGTATTTT. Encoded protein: CASSVGLDRGFRDTQYF.

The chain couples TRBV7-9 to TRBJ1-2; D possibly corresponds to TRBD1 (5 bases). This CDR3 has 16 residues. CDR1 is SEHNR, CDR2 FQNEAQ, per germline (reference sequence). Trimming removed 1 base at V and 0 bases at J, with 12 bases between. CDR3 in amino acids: CASSLEGHTSNYGYTF. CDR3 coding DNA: TGTGCCAGCAGCTTAGAAGGACATACCTCTAACTATGGCTACACCTTC.

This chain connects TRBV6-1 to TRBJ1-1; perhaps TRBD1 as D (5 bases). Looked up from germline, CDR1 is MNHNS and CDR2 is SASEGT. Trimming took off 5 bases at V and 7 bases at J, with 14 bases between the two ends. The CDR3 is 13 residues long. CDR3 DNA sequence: TGTGCCAGCAGTCCGGGACGTGACGTTGAAGCTTTCTTT. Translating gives CASSPGRDVEAFF.

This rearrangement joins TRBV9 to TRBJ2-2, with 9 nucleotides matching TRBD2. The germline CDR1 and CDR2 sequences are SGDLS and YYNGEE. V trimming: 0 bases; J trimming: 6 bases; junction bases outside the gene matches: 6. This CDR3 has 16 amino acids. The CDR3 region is CASSVDIAGAAGELFF. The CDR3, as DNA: TGTGCCAGCAGCGTAGATATAGCGGGAGCGGCCGGGGAGCTGTTTTTT. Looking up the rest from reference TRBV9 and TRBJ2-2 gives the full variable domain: DSGVTQTPKHLITATGQRVTLRCSPRSGDLSVYWYQQSLDQGLQFLIQYYNGEERAKGNILERFSAQQFPDLHSELNLSSLELGDSALYFCASSVDIAGAAGELFFGEGSRLTVL.

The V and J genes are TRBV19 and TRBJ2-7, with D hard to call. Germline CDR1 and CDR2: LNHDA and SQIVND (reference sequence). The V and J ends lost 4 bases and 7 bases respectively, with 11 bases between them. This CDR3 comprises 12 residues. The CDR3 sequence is CASSSRAGEQYF. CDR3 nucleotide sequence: TGTGCCAGTAGTAGCCGGGCTGGGGAGCAGTACTTC.

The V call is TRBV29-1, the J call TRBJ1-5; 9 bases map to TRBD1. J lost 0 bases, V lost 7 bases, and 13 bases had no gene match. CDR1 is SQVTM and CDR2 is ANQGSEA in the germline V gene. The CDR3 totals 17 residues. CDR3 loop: CSAKSGQGSYSNQPQHF. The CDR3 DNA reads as TGCAGCGCCAAGTCCGGACAGGGGTCCTATAGCAATCAGCCCCAGCATTTT.